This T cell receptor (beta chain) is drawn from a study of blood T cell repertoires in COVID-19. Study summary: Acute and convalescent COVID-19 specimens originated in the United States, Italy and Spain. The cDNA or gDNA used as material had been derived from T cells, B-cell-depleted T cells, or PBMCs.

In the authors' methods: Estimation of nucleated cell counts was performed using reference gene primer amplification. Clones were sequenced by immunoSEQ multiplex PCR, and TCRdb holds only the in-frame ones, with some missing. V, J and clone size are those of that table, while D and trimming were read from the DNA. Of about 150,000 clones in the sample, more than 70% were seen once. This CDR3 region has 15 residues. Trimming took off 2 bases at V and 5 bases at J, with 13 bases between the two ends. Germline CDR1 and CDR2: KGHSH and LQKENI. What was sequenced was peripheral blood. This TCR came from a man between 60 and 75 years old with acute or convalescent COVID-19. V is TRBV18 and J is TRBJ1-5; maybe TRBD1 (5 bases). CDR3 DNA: TGTGCCAGCTCACCAATCCAGGGAGGGGATCAGCCCCAGCATTTT. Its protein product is CASSPIQGGDQPQHF.